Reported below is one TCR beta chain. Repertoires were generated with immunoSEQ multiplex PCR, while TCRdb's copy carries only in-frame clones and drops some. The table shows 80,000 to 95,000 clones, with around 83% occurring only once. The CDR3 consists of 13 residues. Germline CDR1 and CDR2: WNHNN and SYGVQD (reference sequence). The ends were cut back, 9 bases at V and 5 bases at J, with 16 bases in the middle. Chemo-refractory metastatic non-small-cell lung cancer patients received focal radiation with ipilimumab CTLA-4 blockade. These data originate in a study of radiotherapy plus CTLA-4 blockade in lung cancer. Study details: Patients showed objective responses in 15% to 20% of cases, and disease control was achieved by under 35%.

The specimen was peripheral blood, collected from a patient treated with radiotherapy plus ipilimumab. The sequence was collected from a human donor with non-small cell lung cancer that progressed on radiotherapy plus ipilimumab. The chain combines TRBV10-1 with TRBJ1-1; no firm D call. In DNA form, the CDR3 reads TGCGCCAGTTCTTCTTCCACGGGGACTGAAGCTTTCTTT. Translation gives CASSSSTGTEAFF.